This TCR beta chain was observed in a study of long-term antiretroviral therapy in people with HIV. This CDR3 region has 13 residues. Germline CDR1 is ENHRY and CDR2 is SYGVKD. V lost 6 bases to trimming and J lost 3 bases, with 12 bases between them. Runs used v3.0 of the immunoSEQ assay and were done at survey level. Here immunoSEQ multiplex PCR was the method, and the copy in TCRdb shows in-frame clones only, minus some. The sample holds about 22,000 clones, roughly 85% seen once. Findings and caveats of the study: HIV repertoires showed narrower CDR3 length ranges than controls. Researchers lacked any data on ART adherence, viral resistance or therapy changes. Relative to transplant donor controls, diversity remained lower despite increasing after ART.

Note on this clone: Antigen specificity is unknown.

The chain combines TRBV10-3 with TRBJ2-7; no clear D gene. The sequence was obtained from a woman aged 40 to 50 with HIV. Specimen: unsorted PBMCs, collected 4.1 years after starting antiretroviral therapy. The CDR3 DNA is TGTGCCATCAGGAACGATCTAAACTACGAGCAGTACTTC. Residues: CAIRNDLNYEQYF.